This T cell receptor beta chain was identified during a study of shared clonotypes between healthy human individuals. Across the whole study: Ranging from 18 to 49 in age, donors were two women and three men.

Input per replicate PCR of unsorted PBMC was roughly 320 ng DNA, corresponding to tens of thousands of T cell genomes. The method was immunoSEQ multiplex PCR; TCRdb's version includes in-frame clones alone and lacks a portion of them. This table holds about 480,000 clones, 79% found once. With regard to this clone: As yet, its antigen is unknown.

CDR1 and CDR2 (germline): GTSNPN, SVGIG (reference sequence). This CDR3 has 12 amino acids. Everyone who donated was a Caucasian adult who lived in Nashville, Tennessee. Whole-study findings and limits: Represented diversity (both genetic and exposure-history) was limited by the small number of donors.

V usage is TRBV30 and J usage is TRBJ2-5; the match to TRBD1 covers 10 bases. Near its end, the DNA agrees better with TRBJ2-7, so the J call may be wrong. The receptor was derived from a woman aged 40 to 50 in good health. Some clones in this sample may be carry-over from other donors' samples. Source material: PBMCs. The CDR3: CALGQGRGEQYF. In nucleotides, the CDR3 is TGTGCCCTGGGACAGGGGAGGGGCGAGCAGTACTTC.